The source of this T cell receptor beta chain is a study of T cell responses to AZD1222 COVID-19 vaccine. The overall study: Second-dose intervals of approximately 4 or approximately 12 weeks were pooled.

This clone was seen only once. Its matching antigen is unknown. TCRdb's table, derived via immunoSEQ multiplex PCR, lists solely in-frame clones and lacks some. The table records 60,000 to 70,000 clones, about four fifths of them present only once. The CDR3 runs 13 residues. Germline V lookup: CDR1 SGHNT, CDR2 YENEEA. Trimming cost V 5 bases and J 5 bases, with 12 bases left between them. Study-wide results and caveats: Spike-specific TCR breadth and depth grew following two AZD1222 doses.

The sequenced sample was peripheral blood, obtained on day 0 of AZD1222 vaccination. This receptor was identified in an adult in good health. The chain employs TRBV11-3 and TRBJ1-1; D gene unclear. The DNA for the CDR3 is TGTGCCAGCAGCGCACAACCAAGAACTGAAGCTTTCTTT. This codes for CASSAQPRTEAFF.